This T cell receptor (beta chain) stems from a study of blood T cell repertoires in COVID-19. Study-level information: The study drew acute and convalescent COVID-19 samples from the United States, Italy and Spain.

This clone was recorded a few times. Adults between roughly 18 and 95 years of age took part from about two dozen US areas. The authors' processing: Amplification from reference gene primers served as the basis for estimated nucleated cell counts. Sequencing used immunoSEQ multiplex PCR; TCRdb keeps in-frame clones, though not all of them. V and J calls and clone size are as listed in that table; D and trimming were resolved from the DNA. The table records approximately 240,000 clones, roughly 87% of them present only once. The CDR3 sequence is 17 residues long. The V gene lost 0 bases and the J gene lost 5 bases, with 17 bases spanning the gap. Germline CDR1 and CDR2: SGDLS and YYNGEE.

The sample comprised PBMCs or T cells enriched from blood (not recorded which). The TCR sequence derives from a woman under 40 with acute COVID-19. The chain links TRBV9 to TRBJ2-2; possible D gene TRBD2, 6 bases. Written as DNA, the CDR3 is TGTGCCAGCAGCGTAGGTTTAAGGGGACTTCAGACCGGGGAGCTGTTTTTT. Residues: CASSVGLRGLQTGELFF.